The 32 T cell receptor beta chains presented below share a single source sample, sequenced in a study of brain T cells in children with intractable seizures (dated by TCRdb to 2020 to 2022). The library came from the immunoSEQ multiplex PCR assay. TCRdb provides this immuneACCESS table in a form limited to in-frame rearrangements. Some clones are lacking; in checked studies, under half of them reflect an unresolved V gene, and why the rest are absent is not known. Within this sample are hundreds of thousands of clones, with roughly 93% of them counted one time only. 5.7% of the sample is taken by the ten largest. The time point label here, explained by the study, means: blood from clinic visit 5 months post-surgery; TSC patient then seizure free. The material sequenced was peripheral blood, taken 4 to 6 months after surgery. The receptors derive from a boy under two years old with tuberous sclerosis and intractable seizures.

This clone was found many times. The V gene is TRBV30, the J gene TRBJ2-1, with no clear D. V dropped 2 bases and J dropped 7 bases, with 6 bases sitting between them. Germline V lookup: CDR1 GTSNPN, CDR2 SVGIG (reference sequence). The CDR3 contains 11 residues. The DNA of the CDR3 is TGTGCCTGGAGTATAGGGAATGAGCAGTTCTTC. The encoded protein is CAWSIGNEQFF. Complete variable domain (other parts from reference TRBV30 and TRBJ2-1): SQTIHQWPATLVQPVGSPLSLECTVEGTSNPNLYWYRQAAGRGLQLLFYSVGIGQISSEVPQNLSASRPQDRQFILSSKKLLLSDSGFYLCAWSIGNEQFFGPGTRLTVL.

V and J are TRBV6-6 and TRBJ1-2, with D possibly being TRBD1 (5 bases). This CDR3 spans 11 amino acids. Trimming took 10 bases from V and 8 from J, leaving 14 bases between them. Germline V lookup: CDR1 MNHNY, CDR2 SVGAGI (reference sequence). CDR3 coding DNA: TGTGCCACCCGGGACGTTGAGGGCTACACCTTC. This codes for CATRDVEGYTF.

V is TRBV7-2 and J is TRBJ2-3; 9 bases are a match to TRBD1. Trimming took 5 bases from V and 1 from J; bases not matched to a gene: 7. The germline V gene encodes CDR1 SGHTA and CDR2 FQGNSA. The CDR3 has 16 residues. The CDR3 DNA reads as TGTGCCAGCAGCCTACTTACAGGGGGCGGCACAGATACGCAGTATTTT. This gives the protein CASSLLTGGGTDTQYF.

The chain carries TRBV5-4 and TRBJ2-1; perhaps TRBD1 as D (6 bases). Germline CDR1 reads SGHNT; CDR2 reads YYREEE (reference sequence). V was pared by 1 base and J by 7 bases, with 18 bases between. The CDR3 is 16 residues long. The CDR3 loop reads CASSLWGHRAKNEQFF. CDR3 sequence (DNA): TGTGCCAGCAGCTTGTGGGGGCACAGGGCTAAGAATGAGCAGTTCTTC. Using reference TRBV5-4 and TRBJ2-1 for the parts outside the CDR3, the full variable domain is ETGVTQSPTHLIKTRGQQVTLRCSSQSGHNTVSWYQQALGQGPQFIFQYYREEENGRGNFPPRFSGLQFPNYSSELNVNALELDDSALYLCASSLWGHRAKNEQFFGPGTRLTVL.

V gene TRBV5-3 combines with J gene TRBJ1-6, with D maybe TRBD1 (6 bases). TRBV5-3 qualifies as an ORF whose function is uncertain. The CDR3 covers 15 residues. The germline V and J ends were trimmed by 0 bases and 6 bases, with 10 bases remaining between them. The CDR3 loop reads CARSLALDSNSPLHF. The CDR3 nucleotides read TGTGCCAGAAGCTTGGCCCTGGACAGTAATTCACCCCTCCACTTT.

The CDR3 nucleotides are TGTGCCAGCAGCTTAGTGCGAGCGAGATCCACAGATACGCAGTATTTT. Translation gives CASSLVRARSTDTQYF. This chain links TRBV5-6 with TRBJ2-3, with D unclear. Trimming removed 2 bases at V and 2 bases at J, with 15 bases between. This CDR3 spans 16 amino acids. Germline lookup yields CDR1 SGHDT and CDR2 YYEEEE.

The chain employs TRBV12-3 or TRBV12-4 and TRBJ1-5; weak D call: TRBD1 (6 bases). Trimming cost V 5 bases and J 6 bases, with 11 bases left between them. The CDR3 has 13 amino acids. For the CDR3, the DNA is TGTGCCAGCAGTCCGATAGGGGGTCAGCCCCAGCATTTT. Its translation is CASSPIGGQPQHF.

This clone was seen more than once but under ten times. This chain joins TRBV5-5 and TRBJ1-4; the D gene is possibly TRBD1 (5 bases). This CDR3 region has 15 residues. The ends were cut back, 1 base at V and 6 bases at J, with 13 bases in the middle. CDR1 and CDR2 (germline): SGHKS, YYEKEE (reference sequence). CDR3 protein: CASSLRGGGYEKLFF. In DNA, the CDR3 is TGTGCCAGCAGCTTGCGAGGCGGGGGGTATGAAAAACTGTTTTTT.

The chain is built from TRBV7-9 and TRBJ2-3; 8 bases match TRBD1. CDR1 is SEHNR and CDR2 is FQNEAQ in the germline V gene (reference sequence). This CDR3 is built from 13 residues. The junction had 5 bases not matched to a gene; V was cut back by 6 bases and J by 6 bases. CDR3 sequence reads: CASSPGGVDTQYF. In DNA form, the CDR3 reads TGTGCCAGCAGTCCAGGGGGCGTCGATACGCAGTATTTT.

This chain uses TRBV10-3 with TRBJ1-2, with 7 bases lining up with TRBD1. J was trimmed by 7 bases and V by 3 bases; bases with no gene match: 5. Germline V lookup: CDR1 ENHRY, CDR2 SYGVKD. CDR3 length: 13 amino acids. The chain's CDR3 is CAISERGQIGYTF. CDR3 coding DNA: TGTGCCATCAGTGAAAGGGGGCAGATTGGCTACACCTTC.

This chain uses TRBV5-1 with TRBJ2-7; TRBD2 matches at 10 bases. The CDR3 runs 13 residues. Trimming removed 5 bases from V and 11 bases from J; junction bases left unmatched: 10. The germline CDR1 and CDR2 sequences are SGHRS and YFSETQ. This CDR3 reads CASRGLAEGEEYF. The CDR3 bases are TGCGCCAGCAGAGGACTAGCGGAGGGGGAGGAGTACTTC.

V gene TRBV4-1 combines with J gene TRBJ1-6; 7 bases fit TRBD1. The V gene end was trimmed by 3 bases and the J gene end by 8 bases; junction bases not matched to a gene: 10. The CDR3 totals 16 residues. Germline V lookup: CDR1 MGHRA, CDR2 YSYEKL. CDR3 sequence reads: CASSQVPQGGHSPLHF. In DNA, the CDR3 is TGCGCCAGCAGCCAGGTACCTCAGGGGGGGCATTCACCCCTCCACTTT.

On this clone itself: Distinct nucleotide sequences in the sample also encode this CDR3. The CDR3 region has the DNA TGTGCCAGCAGTCGGACAGGGGGTAATCAGCCCCAGCATTTT. This codes for CASSRTGGNQPQHF. The J gene is TRBJ1-5, the V gene TRBV6-5; TRBD1 aligns across 10 bases. J gave up 4 bases and V 5 bases, and 2 bases lay outside the gene matches. There are 14 residues in the CDR3. The V gene's germline CDR1 is MNHEY and CDR2 SVGAGI.

The rearrangement uses TRBV10-2 and TRBJ2-5; D possibly corresponds to TRBD2 (5 bases). V lost 7 bases and J 5 bases, leaving 14 bases between the germline ends. The CDR3 extends over 13 amino acids. Germline assignment: CDR1 WSHSY and CDR2 SAAADI. CDR3 DNA: TGCGCCAGCATCGGCGGGCCGGGGGAGACCCAGTACTTC. Its protein is CASIGGPGETQYF.

The chain couples TRBV29-1 to TRBJ1-2; no firm D call. Germline-derived CDR1 and CDR2 are SQVTM and ANQGSEA. The CDR3 totals 14 residues. Trimming cost V 1 base and J 1 base, with 10 bases left between them. This chain's CDR3 is CSVEARSFNYGYTF. The CDR3, as DNA: TGCAGCGTTGAAGCGAGAAGCTTTAACTATGGCTACACCTTC.

The chain recombines TRBV18 with TRBJ1-2; D gene ambiguous. Per the germline V gene, CDR1 is KGHSH and CDR2 is LQKENI. Between the trimmed V and J ends, which lost 2 bases and 4 bases, there was a span of 8 bases. This CDR3 region has 13 residues. The CDR3 region has the DNA TGTGCCAGCTCACCAACGGGCGCCTATGGCTACACCTTC. This encodes CASSPTGAYGYTF.

The rearrangement uses TRBV7-9 and TRBJ1-5; D unclear. The CDR3 is made up of 18 amino acids. Germline values: CDR1 SEHNR, CDR2 FQNEAQ (reference sequence). Trimming removed 2 bases at V and 0 bases at J, with 17 bases between. This CDR3 reads CASSLYPSGLLSNQPQHF. The CDR3 nucleotides are TGTGCCAGCAGCTTATACCCCTCTGGACTGCTTAGCAATCAGCCCCAGCATTTT.

The rearrangement links TRBV5-1 to TRBJ2-7; tentative D call: TRBD1 (5 bases). The ends were cut back, 0 bases at V and 1 base at J, with 11 bases in the middle. The CDR3 loop spans 15 amino acids. Germline CDR1 SGHRS, CDR2 YFSETQ. The CDR3 protein is CASSLVGDRSYEQYF. The CDR3 region has the DNA TGCGCCAGCAGCTTGGTTGGAGACAGATCCTACGAGCAGTACTTC.

The rearrangement joins TRBV6-5 to TRBJ1-6; D remains ambiguous. V lost 5 bases and J lost 7, with 12 bases in between. The CDR3 extends over 14 amino acids. The germline V gene encodes CDR1 MNHEY and CDR2 SVGAGI. The CDR3 bases are TGTGCCAGCAGTCTCAGAGAATTGAATTCACCCCTCCACTTT. Translation gives CASSLRELNSPLHF.

CDR3 loop: CASSPPGFLAKNIQYF. The DNA for the CDR3 is TGTGCCAGCAGTCCTCCAGGCTTTCTAGCCAAAAACATTCAGTACTTC. The gene calls are TRBV28 and TRBJ2-4; D unclear. V shed 5 bases and J shed 0 bases, with 14 bases lying between them. Germline CDR1 and CDR2: MDHEN and SYDVKM. CDR3 length equals 16 residues.

The chain couples TRBV12-3 or TRBV12-4 to TRBJ2-1; D uncertain. The ends were cut back, 5 bases at V and 7 bases at J, with 9 bases in the middle. There are 12 residues in the CDR3. CDR3 residues: CASSLHRNEQFF. CDR3 DNA sequence: TGTGCCAGCAGTCTCCACCGTAATGAGCAGTTCTTC.

The rearrangement links TRBV9 to TRBJ2-1; 8 bases map to TRBD2. This CDR3 is built from 20 residues. CDR1 and CDR2 (germline): SGDLS, YYNGEE. The V segment lost 0 bases and the J segment 1 base; nucleotides outside the gene matches: 15. This chain's CDR3 is CASSVVGAGDGLGSYNEQFF. The CDR3 DNA is TGTGCCAGCAGCGTAGTAGGAGCGGGAGACGGACTTGGATCCTACAATGAGCAGTTCTTC.

The rearrangement links TRBV19 to TRBJ2-5; no clear D. Germline V gives CDR1 LNHDA, CDR2 SQIVND (reference sequence). The V end lost 3 bases, the J end lost 5 bases, and 16 bases lay between the germline ends. The CDR3 loop spans 15 amino acids. CDR3 bases: TGTGCCAGTAGTATTGGTCCTTCGGCGTCCGAGACCCAGTACTTC. Protein product: CASSIGPSASETQYF.

The chain is built from TRBV3-1 (or the pseudogene TRBV3-2) and TRBJ2-7; perhaps TRBD1 as D (6 bases). CDR1 is LGHDT, CDR2 YNNKEL, per germline (reference sequence). This CDR3 contains 17 residues. Trimming left V 0 bases short and J 4 bases short, with 19 bases between. The CDR3 is CASSQERSRQGFYEQYF. CDR3 DNA: TGTGCCAGCAGCCAAGAGAGGAGCAGGCAGGGGTTTTACGAGCAGTACTTC.

The chain recombines TRBV29-1 with TRBJ2-1; 7 bases agree with TRBD1. After removal of 1 base from V and 1 base from J, the junction contained 4 bases not matched to a gene. The germline V gene has CDR1 SQVTM and CDR2 ANQGSEA. The CDR3 extends over 15 amino acids. CDR3 in amino acids: CSVEGLTGSYNEQFF. The CDR3 nucleotides read TGCAGCGTTGAAGGTCTGACAGGGTCCTACAATGAGCAGTTCTTC.

This sequence joins TRBV27 and TRBJ1-1; a weak D match, TRBD1 (6 bases). The V end was cut by 6 bases, the J end by 5 bases, with 19 bases between. From germline, CDR1 is MNHEY and CDR2 SMNVEV (reference sequence). CDR3 size: 15 residues. The CDR3 region has the DNA TGTGCCAGCAGCCCTACACAGGGATTTATGACTGAAGCTTTCTTT. Its translation is CASSPTQGFMTEAFF.

The J gene is TRBJ2-1, the V gene TRBV6-1, with 8 bases fitting TRBD1. The CDR3 has 16 amino acids. The V and J ends lost 2 bases and 6 bases, in that order; junction bases with no gene match: 9. Germline lookup yields CDR1 MNHNS and CDR2 SASEGT. The DNA for the CDR3 is TGTGCCAGCAGTGAACGAAAGGGGACAGGTTCCAATGAGCAGTTCTTC. It encodes CASSERKGTGSNEQFF.

The chain combines TRBV5-1 with TRBJ1-1; D not certain. The ends were cut back, 2 bases at V and 5 bases at J, with 16 bases in the middle. The germline CDR1 and CDR2 sequences are SGHRS and YFSETQ. CDR3 length: 15 residues. CDR3 in DNA: TGCGCCAGCAGCTTAACTGATGGGAGTAGGACTGAAGCTTTCTTT. Its protein is CASSLTDGSRTEAFF.

V usage is TRBV19 and J usage is TRBJ1-1; 8 nucleotides match TRBD1. Germline V lookup: CDR1 LNHDA, CDR2 SQIVND (reference sequence). There are 14 residues in the CDR3. V lost 3 bases to trimming and J lost 7 bases; unmatched junction nucleotides: 7. The CDR3 coding sequence is TGTGCCAGTAGTATGGGGACAGGCGACTATGAAGCTTTCTTT. This gives the protein CASSMGTGDYEAFF.

The gene calls are TRBV29-1 and TRBJ2-3; D is perhaps TRBD1 (5 bases). This CDR3 contains 12 residues. Germline V gives CDR1 SQVTM, CDR2 ANQGSEA. The V end lost 7 bases, the J end lost 0 bases, and 8 bases lay between the germline ends. This CDR3 is CSERQSTDTQYF. CDR3 DNA sequence: TGCAGCGAACGACAGAGCACAGATACGCAGTATTTT.

CDR3 nucleotide sequence: TGTGCCAGCAGCGCTACAGGGGCCCTAGCGGGCAACATTCAGTACTTC. Translation: CASSATGALAGNIQYF. The chain couples TRBV7-9 to TRBJ2-4; perhaps TRBD2 as D (8 bases). Per the germline V gene, CDR1 is SEHNR and CDR2 is FQNEAQ (reference sequence). V was shortened by 5 bases and J by 7 bases, with 21 bases between the two germline ends. CDR3 length: 16 amino acids.

This chain uses TRBV19 with TRBJ1-5; unclear D gene. V gave up 4 bases and J gave up 1 base, with 14 bases separating them. In germline, CDR1 is LNHDA, CDR2 SQIVND (reference sequence). The CDR3 covers 16 residues. The CDR3 region is CASSTRGGLSNQPQHF. In DNA form, the CDR3 reads TGTGCCAGTAGTACCCGGGGAGGGCTCAGCAATCAGCCCCAGCATTTT.